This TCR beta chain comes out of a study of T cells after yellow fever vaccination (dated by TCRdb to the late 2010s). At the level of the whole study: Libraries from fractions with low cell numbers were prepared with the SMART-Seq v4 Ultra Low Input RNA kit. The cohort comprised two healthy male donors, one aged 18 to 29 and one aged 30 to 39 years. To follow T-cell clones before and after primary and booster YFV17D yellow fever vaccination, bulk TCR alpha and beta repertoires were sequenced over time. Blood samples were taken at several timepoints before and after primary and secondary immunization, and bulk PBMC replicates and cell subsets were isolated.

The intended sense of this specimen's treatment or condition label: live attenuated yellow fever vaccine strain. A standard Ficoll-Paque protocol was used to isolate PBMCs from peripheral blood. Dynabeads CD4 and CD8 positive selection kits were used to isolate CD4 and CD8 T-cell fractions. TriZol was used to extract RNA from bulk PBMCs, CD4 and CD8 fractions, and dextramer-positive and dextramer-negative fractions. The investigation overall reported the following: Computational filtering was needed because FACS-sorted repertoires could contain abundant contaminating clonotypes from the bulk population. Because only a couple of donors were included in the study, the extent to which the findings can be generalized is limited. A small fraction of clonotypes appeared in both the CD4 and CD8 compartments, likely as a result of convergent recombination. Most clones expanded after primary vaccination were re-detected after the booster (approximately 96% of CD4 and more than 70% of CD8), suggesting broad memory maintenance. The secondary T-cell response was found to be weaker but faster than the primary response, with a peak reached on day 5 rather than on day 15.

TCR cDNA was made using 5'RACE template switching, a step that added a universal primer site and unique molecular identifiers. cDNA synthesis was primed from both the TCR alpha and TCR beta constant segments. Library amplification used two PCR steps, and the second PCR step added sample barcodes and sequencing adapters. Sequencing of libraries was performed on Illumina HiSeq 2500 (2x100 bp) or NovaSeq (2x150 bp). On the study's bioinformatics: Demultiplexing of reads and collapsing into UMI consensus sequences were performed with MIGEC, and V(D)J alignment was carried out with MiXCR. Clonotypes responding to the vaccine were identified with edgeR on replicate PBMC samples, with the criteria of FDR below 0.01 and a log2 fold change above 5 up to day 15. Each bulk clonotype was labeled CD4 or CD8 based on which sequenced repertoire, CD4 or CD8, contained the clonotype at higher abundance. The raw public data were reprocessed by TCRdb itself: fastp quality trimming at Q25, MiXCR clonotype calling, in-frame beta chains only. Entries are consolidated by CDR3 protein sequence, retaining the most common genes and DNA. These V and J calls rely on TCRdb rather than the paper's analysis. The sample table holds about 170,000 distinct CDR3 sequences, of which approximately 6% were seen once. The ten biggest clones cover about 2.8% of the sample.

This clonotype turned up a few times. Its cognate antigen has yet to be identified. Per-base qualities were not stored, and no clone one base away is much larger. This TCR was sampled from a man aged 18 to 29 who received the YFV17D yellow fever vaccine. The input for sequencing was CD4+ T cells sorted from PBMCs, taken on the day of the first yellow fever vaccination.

The nucleotides read TGTGCCAGCTCACCCGGGACTCCCGATTCACCCCTCCACTTT. This is translated as CASSPGTPDSPLHF. Recombination connected TRBV18 to TRBJ1-6, with TRBD1 perhaps the D gene, on 5 matching bases. The CDR3 spans 14 residues, from the cysteine through the phenylalanine. Only the CDR3 part of the read is kept: 42 bases, read in frame from the first base. V is shortened by 3 bases, J by 8 bases, and the region joining them spans 11 bases. CDR1 and CDR2, per the germline V gene, are KGHSH and LQKENI.